The present T cell receptor (beta chain) was sequenced within a study of OX40 agonist ivuxolimab in advanced cancers. Here immunoSEQ multiplex PCR was the method, and the copy in TCRdb shows in-frame clones only, minus some. This table has almost 85,000 clones, roughly 89% appearing once. Germline V gene sequence: CDR1 SGHRS, CDR2 YFSETQ. This CDR3 is built from 15 residues. Trimming removed 3 bases from V and 7 bases from J; junction bases left unmatched: 11. Samples were taken at baseline and on day 1 of cycles 4 and 7. The receptor comes from an adult with an advanced solid tumor such as melanoma, head and neck, liver or kidney cancer. J is TRBJ2-3 and V is TRBV5-1, with 7 positions matching TRBD2. Material: CD4+ or CD8+ T cells sorted from blood, obtained in a trial of the OX40 agonist ivuxolimab. CDR3 sequence reads: CASSYRAGEGNTQYF. DNA for the CDR3: TGCGCCAGCAGCTATAGGGCGGGAGAGGGAAATACGCAGTATTTT.